This T cell receptor (beta chain) appears in the sequencing data of a study of blood T cell repertoires in COVID-19. Study context: PBMCs, B-cell-depleted T cells, or T cells provided the cDNA or gDNA that made up the material.

The length of the CDR3 is 16 residues. After removal of 7 bases from V and 3 bases from J, the junction contained 12 bases not matched to a gene. CDR1 and CDR2 from the germline V gene are MNHEY and SMNVEV (reference sequence). The cohort comprised adults aged roughly 18 to 95 years residing in 20 to 30 US areas. Measured with immunoSEQ multiplex PCR; TCRdb has only the in-frame clones, and not every one. The sample contains around 330,000 clones, about nine tenths of which appear only once. The chain has TRBV27 and TRBJ2-5; 9 bases fit TRBD2. This TCR came from a man aged 55 to 70 who had recovered from COVID-19. Specimen: PBMCs or T cells enriched from blood (not recorded which). The CDR3 DNA reads as TGTGCCAGCAAGTCTGGGGTAGCGGGAGAAAAAGAGACCCAGTACTTC. Encoded protein: CASKSGVAGEKETQYF.